This paragraph covers one T cell receptor (beta chain) sequence. Its antigen is unidentified. Trimming removed 1 base from V and 8 bases from J, with 9 bases in between. The V gene's germline CDR1 is SGHVS and CDR2 FNYEAQ. The CDR3 loop spans 14 amino acids. This specimen comes from a study of T cell responses to AZD1222 COVID-19 vaccine. The assay was immunoSEQ multiplex PCR, and TCRdb's table has in-frame clones only and misses some. This table has around 96,000 clones, 86% appearing once. Overall study findings and caveats: Breadth and depth of Spike-specific TCRs rose after two AZD1222 doses. In a largely white British group with more females than males, clonal diversity was possibly underestimated. Sampled repertoires all dated from after the peak T cell response.

The sequenced sample was peripheral blood, obtained 28 days after the second AZD1222 dose. The gene calls are TRBV7-6 and TRBJ1-6; D is possibly TRBD1 (5 bases). The receptor was isolated from an adult who received the AZD1222 COVID-19 vaccine. CDR3 coding DNA: TGTGCCAGCAGCTTAGGGGGCGAGTATTCACCCCTCCACTTT. This codes for CASSLGGEYSPLHF.